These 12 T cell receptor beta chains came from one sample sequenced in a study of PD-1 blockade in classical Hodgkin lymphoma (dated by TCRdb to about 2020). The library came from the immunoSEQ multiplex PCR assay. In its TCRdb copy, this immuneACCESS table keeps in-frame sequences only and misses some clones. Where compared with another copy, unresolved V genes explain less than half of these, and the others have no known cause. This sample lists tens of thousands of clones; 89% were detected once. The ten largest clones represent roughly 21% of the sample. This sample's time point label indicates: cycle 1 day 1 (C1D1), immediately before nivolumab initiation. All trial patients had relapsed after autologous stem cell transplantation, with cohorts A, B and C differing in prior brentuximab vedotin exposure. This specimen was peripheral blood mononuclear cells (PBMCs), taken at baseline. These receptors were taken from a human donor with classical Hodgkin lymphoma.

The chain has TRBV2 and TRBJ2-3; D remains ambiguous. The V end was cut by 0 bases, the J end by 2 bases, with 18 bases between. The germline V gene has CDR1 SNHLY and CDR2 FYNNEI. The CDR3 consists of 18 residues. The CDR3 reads CASSEARYKQTITDTQYF. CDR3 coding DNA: TGTGCCAGCAGTGAAGCGCGATACAAGCAAACCATCACAGATACGCAGTATTTT. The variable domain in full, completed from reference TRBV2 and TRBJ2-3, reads EPEVTQTPSHQVTQMGQEVILRCVPISNHLYFYWYRQILGQKVEFLVSFYNNEISEKSEIFDDQFSVERPDGSNFTLKIRSTKLEDSAMYFCASSEARYKQTITDTQYFGPGTRLTVL.

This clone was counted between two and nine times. The CDR3 region is CASSLAENSNQPQHF. CDR3 nucleotides: TGTGCCAGCAGCTTGGCCGAGAATAGCAATCAGCCCCAGCATTTT. This chain joins TRBV5-8 and TRBJ1-5; the D is unclear. This CDR3 is built from 15 residues. Germline lookup yields CDR1 SGHTS and CDR2 YDEGEE. Trimming stripped 0 bases from V and 0 bases from J, with 7 bases between.

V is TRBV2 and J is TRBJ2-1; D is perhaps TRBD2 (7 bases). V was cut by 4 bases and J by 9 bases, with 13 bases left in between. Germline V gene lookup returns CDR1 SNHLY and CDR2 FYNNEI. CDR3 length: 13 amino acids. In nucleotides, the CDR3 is TGTGCCAGCAGTGCTCAGGGGAGGGGTGAGCAGTTCTTC. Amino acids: CASSAQGRGEQFF. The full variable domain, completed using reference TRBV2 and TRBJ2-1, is EPEVTQTPSHQVTQMGQEVILRCVPISNHLYFYWYRQILGQKVEFLVSFYNNEISEKSEIFDDQFSVERPDGSNFTLKIRSTKLEDSAMYFCASSAQGRGEQFFGPGTRLTVL.

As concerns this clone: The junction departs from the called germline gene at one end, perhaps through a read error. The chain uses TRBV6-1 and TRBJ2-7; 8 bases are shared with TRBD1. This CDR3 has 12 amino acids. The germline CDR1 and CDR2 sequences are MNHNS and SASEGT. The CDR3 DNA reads TGTGCCAGCAGTGAACCGGGACAGGCCTCCCACTTC. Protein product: CASSEPGQASHF.

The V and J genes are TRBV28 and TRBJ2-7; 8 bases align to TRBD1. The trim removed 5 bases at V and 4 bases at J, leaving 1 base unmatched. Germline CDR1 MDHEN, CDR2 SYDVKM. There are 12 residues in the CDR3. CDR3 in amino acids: CASSGQGYEQYF. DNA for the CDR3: TGTGCCAGCAGTGGACAGGGTTACGAGCAGTACTTC.

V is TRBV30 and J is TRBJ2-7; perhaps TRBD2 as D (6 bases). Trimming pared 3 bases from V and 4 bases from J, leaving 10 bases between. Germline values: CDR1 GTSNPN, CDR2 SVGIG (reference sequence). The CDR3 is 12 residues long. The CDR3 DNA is TGTGCCTGGAGCCAGACTAGATACGAGCAGTACTTC. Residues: CAWSQTRYEQYF. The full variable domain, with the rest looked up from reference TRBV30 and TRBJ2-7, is SQTIHQWPATLVQPVGSPLSLECTVEGTSNPNLYWYRQAAGRGLQLLFYSVGIGQISSEVPQNLSASRPQDRQFILSSKKLLLSDSGFYLCAWSQTRYEQYFGPGTRLTVT.

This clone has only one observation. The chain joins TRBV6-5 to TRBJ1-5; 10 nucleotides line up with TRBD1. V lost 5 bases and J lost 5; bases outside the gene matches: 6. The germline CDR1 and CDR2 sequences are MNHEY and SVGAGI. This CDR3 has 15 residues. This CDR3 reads CASSHRQGADQPQHF. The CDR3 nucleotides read TGTGCCAGCAGTCACCGACAGGGGGCCGATCAGCCCCAGCATTTT.

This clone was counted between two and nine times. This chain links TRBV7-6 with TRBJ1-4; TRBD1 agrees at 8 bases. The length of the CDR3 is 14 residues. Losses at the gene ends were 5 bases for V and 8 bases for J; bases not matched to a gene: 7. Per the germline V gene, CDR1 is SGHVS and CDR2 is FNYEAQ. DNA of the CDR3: TGTGCCAGCAGCCCTCGACAGGGGCAGGAAAAACTGTTTTTT. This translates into CASSPRQGQEKLFF.

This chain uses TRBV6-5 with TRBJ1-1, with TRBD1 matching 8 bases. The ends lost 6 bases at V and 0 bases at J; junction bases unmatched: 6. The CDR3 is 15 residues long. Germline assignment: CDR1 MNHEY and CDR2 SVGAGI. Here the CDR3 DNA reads TGTGCCAGCAGACGACAGGGGCCTATGAACACTGAAGCTTTCTTT. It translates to CASRRQGPMNTEAFF.

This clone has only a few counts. The CDR3 loop reads CASSPLGAQSVYEQYF. The CDR3 DNA reads TGTGCCAGCAGCCCACTCGGGGCCCAGTCGGTCTACGAGCAGTACTTC. The chain is built from TRBV7-2 and TRBJ2-7; D may match TRBD1 or TRBD2 (5 bases each). Germline CDR1 reads SGHTA; CDR2 reads FQGNSA. This CDR3 comprises 16 residues. V was shortened by 5 bases and J by 3 bases, with 20 bases between the two germline ends.

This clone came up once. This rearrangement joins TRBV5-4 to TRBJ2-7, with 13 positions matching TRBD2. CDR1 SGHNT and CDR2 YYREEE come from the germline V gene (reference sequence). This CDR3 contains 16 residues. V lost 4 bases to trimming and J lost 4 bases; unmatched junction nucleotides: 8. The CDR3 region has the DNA TGTGCCAGCAGCCCCGGACTAGCGGGAGAGGTATACGAGCAGTACTTC. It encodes CASSPGLAGEVYEQYF.

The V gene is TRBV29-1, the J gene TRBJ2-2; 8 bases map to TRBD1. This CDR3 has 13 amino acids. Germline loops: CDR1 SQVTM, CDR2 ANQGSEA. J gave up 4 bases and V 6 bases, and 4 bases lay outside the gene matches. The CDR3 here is CSVDDRGTGELFF. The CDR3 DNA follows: TGCAGCGTGGACGACAGGGGCACCGGGGAGCTGTTTTTT.